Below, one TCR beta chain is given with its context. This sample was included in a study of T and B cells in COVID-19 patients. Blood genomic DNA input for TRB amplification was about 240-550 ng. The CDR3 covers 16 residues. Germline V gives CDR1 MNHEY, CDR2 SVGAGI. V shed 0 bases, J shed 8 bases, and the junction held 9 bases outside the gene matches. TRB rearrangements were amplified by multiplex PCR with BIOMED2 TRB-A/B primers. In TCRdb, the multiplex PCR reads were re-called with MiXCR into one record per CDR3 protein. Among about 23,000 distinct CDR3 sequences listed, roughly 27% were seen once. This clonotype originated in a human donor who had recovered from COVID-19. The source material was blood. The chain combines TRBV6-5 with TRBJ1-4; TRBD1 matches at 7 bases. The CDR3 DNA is TGTGCCAGCAGTTACTCGAATAGGGGGCAAGGGGAAAAACTGTTTTTT. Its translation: CASSYSNRGQGEKLFF.